Listed below are T cell receptor beta chains from one sample, sequenced in a study of blood T cell repertoires in COVID-19. TCRdb's copy holds only in-frame clones and misses some; the assay was immunoSEQ multiplex PCR. The sample records roughly 500,000 clones, 80% to 90% being singletons. Material: peripheral blood. The origin of the receptors is a human donor in a cohort sampled during active COVID-19. Each CDR3 is given with its conserved first and last residue. A D gene is named only where the DNA matches it firmly. Rows may omit the clone size; those that give it use once, few, many or a size class.

D,size,J,V,DNA,CDR3
TRBD1,-,TRBJ2-2,TRBV5-1,TGCGCCAGCAGAATGGGACAGGGGATCACCGGGGAGCTGTTTTTT,CASRMGQGITGELFF
-,-,TRBJ2-5,TRBV5-5,TGTGCCAGCAGCCCCGGAGGGGCAGAGACCCAGTACTTC,CASSPGGAETQYF
TRBD1,-,TRBJ2-4,TRBV5-6,TGTGCCAGCAGAAAGGGACAGGGGGGCATTCAGTACTTC,CASRKGQGGIQYF
-,-,TRBJ1-6,TRBV28,TGTGCCAGCAGTCCGGACGGGAATAATTCACCCCTCCACTTT,CASSPDGNNSPLHF
-,-,TRBJ2-7,TRBV5-8,TGTGCCAGCAGCCTAGCAGGCTCGTCCTACGAGCAGTACTTC,CASSLAGSSYEQYF
TRBD2,-,TRBJ2-3,TRBV27,TGTGCCAGCAGTTTAATAACTAGCGGGAGTGGCACAGATACGCAGTATTTT,CASSLITSGSGTDTQYF
TRBD2,-,TRBJ2-1,TRBV5-6,TGTGCCAGCAGCTTGGTAGCTAGCGGGAGTCCCTACAATGAGCAGTTCTTC,CASSLVASGSPYNEQFF
-,-,TRBJ1-2,TRBV9,TGTGCCAGCAGCGTAGGACAGGCGGCCTATGGCTACACCTTC,CASSVGQAAYGYTF
-,-,TRBJ1-1,TRBV18,TGTGCCAGCTCACCAGGGTTTTCGGGCACTGAAGCTTTCTTT,CASSPGFSGTEAFF
-,-,TRBJ2-5,TRBV11-2,TGTGCCAGCAGCTGGGCGGGACAAGAGACCCAGTACTTC,CASSWAGQETQYF
TRBD1,-,TRBJ1-1,TRBV30,TGTGCCTGGAGCACAGGGGCTACTGAAGCTTTCTTT,CAWSTGATEAFF
-,once,TRBJ2-5,TRBV10-3,TGTGCCATCAGTGAGTCGTGGGGGGAAGAGACCCAGTACTTC,CAISESWGEETQYF
-,-,TRBJ2-7,TRBV4-1,TGCGCCAGCAGCCAAGGGGGGACCCTTGGACAGCCGGTCTACGAGCAGTACTTC,CASSQGGTLGQPVYEQYF
TRBD2,-,TRBJ2-7,TRBV15,TGTGCCACCAGCAGAGAAGGTCTAGCGGACTCCTACGAGCAGTACTTC,CATSREGLADSYEQYF
TRBD2,-,TRBJ2-1,TRBV12-5,TGTGCTAGTGGTTTAGTTGCTAGCGGGAGCTACAATGAGCAGTTCTTC,CASGLVASGSYNEQFF
-,-,TRBJ2-7,TRBV15,TGTGCCACCAGCAGAGATATGGGGGAGGTTTACGAGCAGTACTTC,CATSRDMGEVYEQYF
TRBD1,-,TRBJ1-3,TRBV5-1,TGCGCCAGCAGCCCGGGACAGGAGGGAAACACCATATATTTT,CASSPGQEGNTIYF
-,-,TRBJ2-5,TRBV6-5,TGTGCCTCCCAAGACCCGCGGCCGGAGACCCAGTACTTC,CASQDPRPETQYF
-,-,TRBJ2-3,TRBV29-1,TGCAGCTCAGAAAGGACAGCCGAATCCGAAGGGCAGTATTTT,CSSERTAESEGQYF
-,-,TRBJ1-1,TRBV2,TGTGCCAGCAGTGAAGTGTCCAATCTACCAGAAGCTTTCTTT,CASSEVSNLPEAFF
TRBD2,-,TRBJ2-7,TRBV3-1/TRBV3-2,TGTGCCAGCAGCCAACAGACTAGCGGGGCCTACTCCTACGAGCAGTACTTC,CASSQQTSGAYSYEQYF
-,-,TRBJ1-2,TRBV6-1,TGTGCCAGCAGTGAACTACTCAACGGCTACACCTTC,CASSELLNGYTF
-,-,TRBJ1-2,TRBV5-6,TGTGCCAGCAGCTTGGGCGTACCTAACTATGGCTACACCTTC,CASSLGVPNYGYTF
TRBD1,-,TRBJ1-1,TRBV30,TGTGCCTGGAGTGGCGACAGGGGGCTATCGACTTTCTTT,CAWSGDRGLSTFF
-,-,TRBJ2-5,TRBV6-5,TGTGCCAGCAGTTACTTCCCGGCGGGCGAGACCCAGTACTTC,CASSYFPAGETQYF
-,once,TRBJ1-5,TRBV10-3,TGTGCCATCAGTGAGTCGGTCAGGGAACTCAATCAGCCCCAGCATTTT,CAISESVRELNQPQHF
-,-,TRBJ2-5,TRBV7-3,TGTGCCAGCAGCTTTATTCGGGGGGAGACCCAGTACTTC,CASSFIRGETQYF
TRBD1,once,TRBJ1-2,TRBV2,TGTGCCAGCAGACGGGGAGGACAGGGAAAAGGCTACACCTTC,CASRRGGQGKGYTF
TRBD1,-,TRBJ2-7,TRBV10-3,TGTGCCATCAGTGACTCCGGGACAGGGGTCTCCGAGCAGTACTTC,CAISDSGTGVSEQYF
-,-,TRBJ2-5,TRBV12-3/TRBV12-4,TGTGCCAGCAGTTTCATGAGGCAAGAGACCCAGTACTTC,CASSFMRQETQYF
-,-,TRBJ1-1,TRBV9,TGTGCCAGCAGCCCAGACACGAACACTGAAGCTTTCTTT,CASSPDTNTEAFF
TRBD1,-,TRBJ1-2,TRBV7-9,TGTGCCAGCAGCTTTAGGGACAGGATGTTCGGCTACACCTTC,CASSFRDRMFGYTF
TRBD1,-,TRBJ1-2,TRBV14,TGTGCCAGCAGTTCAGGCGTTGGGACAGCGTATGGCTACACCTTC,CASSSGVGTAYGYTF
TRBD1,-,TRBJ2-3,TRBV9,TGTGCCAGCAGCGTAGTGTCAGGGGGCGCAAGGACGCAGTATTTT,CASSVVSGGARTQYF
TRBD2,once,TRBJ2-7,TRBV5-8,TGTGCCAGCAACGCCTTTTTGACTAGCGGGTCCTTCGAGCAGTACTTC,CASNAFLTSGSFEQYF
TRBD2,-,TRBJ2-4,TRBV6-2/TRBV6-3,TGTGCCAGCAGTTACTCCGAGACTAGCTACTACTTC,CASSYSETSYYF
-,-,TRBJ2-1,TRBV6-5,TGTGCCAGCAGCAGGTGGGGGCCGTACAATGAGCAGTTCTTC,CASSRWGPYNEQFF
-,-,TRBJ1-5,TRBV19,TGTGCCAGTAGTATAGTTTCATATCAGCCCCAGCATTTT,CASSIVSYQPQHF
-,-,TRBJ1-1,TRBV19,TGTGCCAGTAGTATTGGTCCACAGCAGAACACTGAAGCTTTCTTT,CASSIGPQQNTEAFF
TRBD2,-,TRBJ2-7,TRBV25-1,TGTGCCAGCAGTGAATATGGGGGGGGCGAGCAGTACTTC,CASSEYGGGEQYF
TRBD2,-,TRBJ2-3,TRBV7-9,TGTGCCAGCGGACTAGCGGGAGGGCGAGGCACAGATACGCAGTATTTT,CASGLAGGRGTDTQYF
-,-,TRBJ1-2,TRBV9,TGTGCCAGCAGCGTAGAGATGGGGGGAGCTAACTATGGCTACACCTTC,CASSVEMGGANYGYTF
-,-,TRBJ2-3,TRBV28,TGTGCCAGCAGTCCCCTCGAGGTAGCGGGCACAGATACGCAGTATTTT,CASSPLEVAGTDTQYF
-,-,TRBJ1-1,TRBV12-3/TRBV12-4,TGTGCCAGCAGTTTAGCGCGCGGGTTGGCAGCTTTCTTT,CASSLARGLAAFF
TRBD2,-,TRBJ2-1,TRBV19,TGTGCCAGTAGCCCCGAACTAGCGGGAGGTTGGAATGAGCAGTTCTTC,CASSPELAGGWNEQFF
TRBD2,-,TRBJ2-2,TRBV4-1,TGCGCCAGCAGCCAAGATGGGCTAGCGGACACCGGGGAGCTGTTTTTT,CASSQDGLADTGELFF